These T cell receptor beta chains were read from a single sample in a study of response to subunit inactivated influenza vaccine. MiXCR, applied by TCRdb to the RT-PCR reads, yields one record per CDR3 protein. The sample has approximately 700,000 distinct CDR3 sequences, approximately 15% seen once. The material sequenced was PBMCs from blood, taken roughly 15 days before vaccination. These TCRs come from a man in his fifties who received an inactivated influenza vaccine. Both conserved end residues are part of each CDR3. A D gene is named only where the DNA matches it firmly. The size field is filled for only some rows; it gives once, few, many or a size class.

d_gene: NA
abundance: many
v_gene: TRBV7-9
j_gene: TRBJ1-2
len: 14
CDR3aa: CASSLAGGVYGYTF
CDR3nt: TGTGCCAGCAGCTTAGCTGGGGGCGTCTATGGCTACACCTTC

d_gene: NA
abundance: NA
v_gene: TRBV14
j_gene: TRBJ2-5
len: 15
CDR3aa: CASSFHGAGRETQYF
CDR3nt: TGTGCCAGCAGTTTCCACGGGGCAGGGCGAGAGACCCAGTACTTC

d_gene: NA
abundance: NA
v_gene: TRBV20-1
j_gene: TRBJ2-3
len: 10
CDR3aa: CSAPGDTQYF
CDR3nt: TGCAGTGCTCCCGGAGATACGCAGTATTTT

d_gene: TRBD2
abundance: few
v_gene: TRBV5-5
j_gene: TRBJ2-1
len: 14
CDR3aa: CASKKSGSGNEQFF
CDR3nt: TGTGCCAGCAAAAAAAGCGGGAGTGGAAATGAGCAGTTCTTC

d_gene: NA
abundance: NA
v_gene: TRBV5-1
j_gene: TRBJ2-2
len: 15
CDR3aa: CASSPQIGETGELFF
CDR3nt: TGCGCCAGCAGCCCTCAAATAGGCGAGACCGGGGAGCTGTTTTTT

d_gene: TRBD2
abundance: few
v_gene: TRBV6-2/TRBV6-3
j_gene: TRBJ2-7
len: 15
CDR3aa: CATRLAGASTYEQYF
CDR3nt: TGTGCCACCAGACTAGCGGGAGCGTCCACCTACGAGCAGTACTTC

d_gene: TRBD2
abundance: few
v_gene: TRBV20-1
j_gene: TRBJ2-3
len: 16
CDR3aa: CSAAPLASGREDTQYF
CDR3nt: TGCAGTGCTGCCCCACTGGCTAGCGGCCGGGAGGATACGCAGTATTTT

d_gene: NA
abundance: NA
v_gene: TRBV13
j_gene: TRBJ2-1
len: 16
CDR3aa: CASTFRSGVSYNEQFF
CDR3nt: TGTGCCAGCACCTTTCGGTCCGGCGTGTCCTACAATGAGCAGTTCTTC

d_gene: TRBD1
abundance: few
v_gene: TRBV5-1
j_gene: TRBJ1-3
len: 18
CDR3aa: CASSAGTGGLNAGNTIYF
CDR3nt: TGCGCCAGCAGCGCCGGGACAGGGGGCCTCAATGCGGGAAACACCATATATTTT

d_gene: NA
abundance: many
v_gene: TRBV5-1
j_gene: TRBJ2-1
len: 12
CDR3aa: CASSSLTAEQFF
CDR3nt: TGCGCCAGCAGCTCCCTTACGGCCGAGCAGTTCTTC

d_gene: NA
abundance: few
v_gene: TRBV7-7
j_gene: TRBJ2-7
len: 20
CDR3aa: CASSSPRKGVWVPSSYEQYF
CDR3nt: TGTGCTAGCAGCTCCCCAAGGAAGGGAGTGTGGGTCCCCAGCTCCTACGAGCAGTACTTC

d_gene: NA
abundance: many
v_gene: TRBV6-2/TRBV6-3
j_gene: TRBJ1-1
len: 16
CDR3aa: CASSWDTGSMNTEAFF
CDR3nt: TGTGCCAGCAGTTGGGACACCGGGTCCATGAACACTGAAGCTTTCTTT

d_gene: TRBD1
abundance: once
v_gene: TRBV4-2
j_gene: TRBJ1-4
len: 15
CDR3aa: CASSLTTGAGEKLFF
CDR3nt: TGTGCCAGCAGCCTTACGACAGGGGCGGGTGAAAAACTGTTTTTT

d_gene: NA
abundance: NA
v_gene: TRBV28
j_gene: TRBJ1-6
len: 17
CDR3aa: CASSFWTASSYNSPLHF
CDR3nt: TGTGCCAGCAGTTTTTGGACAGCGAGCTCCTATAATTCACCCCTCCACTTT

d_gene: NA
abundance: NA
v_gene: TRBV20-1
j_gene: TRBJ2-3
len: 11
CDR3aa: CSARTTDTQYF
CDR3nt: TGCAGTGCTAGGACCACAGATACGCAGTATTTT

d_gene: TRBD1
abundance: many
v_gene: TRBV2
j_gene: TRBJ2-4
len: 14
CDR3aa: CASSETGTKNIQYF
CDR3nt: TGTGCCAGCAGTGAGACAGGGACCAAAAACATTCAGTACTTC